The sample holds a few counts of the clone carrying this T cell receptor beta chain. Its antigen is unknown. The data were taken from a study of cytotoxic CD8 clonotypes in ibrutinib-treated CLL. Study at large: Roughly 24 partial and 2 complete responses; at median about 63 months, roughly 15 remitted, roughly 12 progressed. Samples had a mean of roughly 230,000 productive templates and 94,082 productive rearrangements. Study-level results: The clonality went up when patients responded to ibrutinib and dropped back toward baseline at progression.

Target depth was 1 in 200,000 to 1 in 1 million T cells, about 10x per clonotype. Produced via immunoSEQ multiplex PCR; TCRdb's table is partial and in-frame only. The table has under 75,000 clones, about 65% seen once. Sequencing used PBMCs, obtained after 12 months of ibrutinib treatment. The clonotype was recovered from a human donor with chronic lymphocytic leukemia.

Here the CDR3 reads CASSEVSAEKLFF. The DNA for the CDR3 is TGCGCCAGCAGTGAGGTTTCAGCTGAAAAACTGTTTTTT. This chain joins TRBV10-2 and TRBJ1-4; D gene uncertain. Trimming pared 2 bases from V and 7 bases from J, leaving 8 bases between. This CDR3 comprises 13 residues. Germline V gene sequence: CDR1 WSHSY, CDR2 SAAADI.